This TCR beta chain was identified during a study of T cell repertoires in cytomegalovirus infection. Study details: Public signatures in TCR beta pointed to CMV infection and matching HLA type.

This clonotype occurred a few times. The antigen is unknown. This CDR3 has 17 residues. Trimming stripped 6 bases from V and 1 base from J, with 22 bases between. CDR1 is DFQATT, CDR2 SNEGSKA, per germline (reference sequence). General study results and limits: The ex vivo response was dominated by HLA-C-restricted CMV-specific TCR beta clonotypes. Summed frequency of public TCR beta families distinguished CMV carriers with the relevant HLA.

TCRdb reprocessed the reads via MiXCR and lists one record per CDR3 protein. Here the sample spans under 350,000 distinct CDR3 sequences, more than 8% being singletons. Sample: PBMCs. The rearrangement uses TRBV20-1 and TRBJ2-1, with D unclear. This receptor was obtained from a human donor in good health (CMV status not recorded). Some clones in this sample may be carry-over from other donors' samples. The CDR3 nucleotides are TGCAGTGCCCTTTGGCGACCACGAGTAAGTTCCTACAATGAGCAGTTCTTC. This sequence encodes CSALWRPRVSSYNEQFF.